The 13 T cell receptor beta chains below come from one sample, sequenced in a study of T cell changes during pregnancy in multiple sclerosis. The data were produced by immunoSEQ multiplex PCR, yet TCRdb's version contains in-frame clones alone and is incomplete. In the table there are about 64,000 clones, roughly 89% of which are singletons. The sample was peripheral blood, taken in the second trimester of pregnancy. The receptors shown here come from a female donor with multiple sclerosis, enrolled in a pregnancy study.

The chain links TRBV18 to TRBJ2-3; 8 nucleotides agree with TRBD2. CDR1 is KGHSH, CDR2 LQKENI, per germline. Trimming removed 5 bases from V and 2 bases from J; junction bases left unmatched: 15. There are 18 residues in the CDR3. CDR3 nucleotides: TGTGCCAGCTCATCATCAAGGAAACGGGAGGGCTTCACAGATACGCAGTATTTT. This encodes CASSSSRKREGFTDTQYF.

This chain connects TRBV18 to TRBJ2-3; 11 bases fit TRBD2. The CDR3 extends over 15 amino acids. Trimming removed 5 bases from V and 8 bases from J; junction bases left unmatched: 9. The germline V gene encodes CDR1 KGHSH and CDR2 LQKENI. In nucleotides, the CDR3 is TGTGCCAGCTCAACGACTAGCGGGGACCCCGGTACGCAGTATTTT. Protein sequence: CASSTTSGDPGTQYF.

The chain carries TRBV7-6 and TRBJ2-3, with TRBD2 matching 14 bases. V lost 5 bases to trimming and J lost 1 base; unmatched junction nucleotides: 20. This CDR3 is built from 22 residues. CDR1 and CDR2 (germline): SGHVS, FNYEAQ. The CDR3 loop is CASSLYAGTSGSEGWGTDTQYF. CDR3 DNA sequence: TGTGCCAGCAGCCTATACGCCGGGACTAGCGGGAGTGAAGGATGGGGCACAGATACGCAGTATTTT. Together with reference TRBV7-6 and TRBJ2-3, the CDR3 gives the full variable domain: GAGVSQSPRYKVTKRGQDVALRCDPISGHVSLYWYRQALGQGPEFLTYFNYEAQQDKSGLPNDRFSAERPEGSISTLTIQRTEQRDSAMYRCASSLYAGTSGSEGWGTDTQYFGPGTRLTVL.

The chain is built from TRBV6-6 and TRBJ1-6; possible D gene TRBD1, 6 bases. The V end was cut by 7 bases, the J end by 3 bases, with 16 bases between. Germline V gene sequence: CDR1 MNHNY, CDR2 SVGAGI (reference sequence). This CDR3 comprises 16 residues. CDR3 protein: CASTLTGSDYNSPLHF. The CDR3 coding sequence is TGTGCCAGCACCCTAACAGGGAGCGACTATAATTCACCCCTCCACTTT.

This chain links TRBV5-4 with TRBJ2-2; TRBD1 aligns across 10 bases. The CDR3 is made up of 15 amino acids. V lost 4 bases and J lost 6; bases outside the gene matches: 6. Germline lookup yields CDR1 SGHNT and CDR2 YYREEE (reference sequence). The CDR3 DNA reads TGTGCCAGCAGCCCGGACAGGGGGAGGGCCGGGGAGCTGTTTTTT. This sequence encodes CASSPDRGRAGELFF.

This chain uses TRBV4-1 with TRBJ2-7, with TRBD2 matching over 11 bases. This CDR3 contains 17 residues. From germline, CDR1 is MGHRA and CDR2 YSYEKL. J lost 4 bases, V lost 4 bases, and 12 bases had no gene match. CDR3 loop: CASSREEVSGREYEQYF. CDR3 in DNA: TGCGCCAGCAGCCGAGAAGAGGTTAGCGGGAGGGAATACGAGCAGTACTTC.

The chain uses TRBV2 and TRBJ2-7, with 9 positions matching TRBD2. V trimming: 3 bases; J trimming: 6 bases; junction bases outside the gene matches: 6. The CDR3 has 14 residues. Per the germline V gene, CDR1 is SNHLY and CDR2 is FYNNEI. The CDR3 here is CASSEAGGISEQYF. The CDR3 DNA sequence: TGTGCCAGCAGTGAGGCGGGGGGGATCAGCGAGCAGTACTTC. The full variable domain, in which reference TRBV2 and TRBJ2-7 provide the parts outside the CDR3, is EPEVTQTPSHQVTQMGQEVILRCVPISNHLYFYWYRQILGQKVEFLVSFYNNEISEKSEIFDDQFSVERPDGSNFTLKIRSTKLEDSAMYFCASSEAGGISEQYFGPGTRLTVT.

This clone was observed a single time. This CDR3 is CASSPGTGDVAYEQYF. DNA of the CDR3: TGTGCCAGCAGCCCCGGGACAGGGGATGTCGCCTACGAGCAGTACTTC. This chain uses TRBV7-9 with TRBJ2-7; 10 bases align to TRBD1. This CDR3 comprises 16 residues. The germline V gene encodes CDR1 SEHNR and CDR2 FQNEAQ (reference sequence). J was trimmed by 2 bases and V by 5 bases; bases with no gene match: 9. The entire variable domain, with the rest obtained from reference TRBV7-9 and TRBJ2-7, is as follows: DTGVSQNPRHKITKRGQNVTFRCDPISEHNRLYWYRQTLGQGPEFLTYFQNEAQLEKSRLLSDRFSAERPKGSFSTLEIQRTEQGDSAMYLCASSPGTGDVAYEQYFGPGTRLTVT.

The rearrangement links TRBV28 to TRBJ1-5, with a possible D match to TRBD1 (5 bases). V lost 4 bases to trimming and J lost 0 bases, with 7 bases between them. The CDR3 is 14 residues long. Germline V gene lookup returns CDR1 MDHEN and CDR2 SYDVKM. The CDR3 region is CASSWGGSNQPQHF. CDR3 nucleotide sequence: TGTGCCAGCAGTTGGGGGGGTAGCAATCAGCCCCAGCATTTT.

The chain is built from TRBV5-1 and TRBJ2-1; 11 bases fit TRBD2. The ends lost 4 bases at V and 5 bases at J; junction bases unmatched: 11. The CDR3 has 17 amino acids. The V gene's germline CDR1 is SGHRS and CDR2 YFSETQ. For the CDR3, the DNA is TGCGCCAGCAGCCCGGGGAGGGCTAGCGGGAGGAACAATGAGCAGTTCTTC. It specifies CASSPGRASGRNNEQFF.

The chain combines TRBV4-1 with TRBJ1-1; D is possibly TRBD1 (5 bases). Germline CDR1 reads MGHRA; CDR2 reads YSYEKL. V lost 4 bases, J lost 1 base, and 7 bases lay in between. The CDR3 contains 13 residues. CDR3 loop: CASSLQENTEAFF. The CDR3 DNA sequence: TGCGCCAGCAGCCTACAGGAGAACACTGAAGCTTTCTTT.

This chain connects TRBV30 to TRBJ1-4; TRBD1 matches at 7 bases. Trimming at V came to 3 bases and at J to 7 bases, leaving 5 bases not matched to a gene. Germline V CDR1 and CDR2: GTSNPN, SVGIG (reference sequence). The CDR3 runs 13 residues. CDR3 loop: CAWRYSGGEKLFF. The CDR3 DNA reads as TGTGCCTGGAGATATTCAGGGGGTGAAAAACTGTTTTTT.

This clone was recorded only once. This rearrangement joins TRBV2 to TRBJ2-5, with D unclear. Deletions cut 6 bases from V and 0 bases from J, with 14 bases between. CDR1 is SNHLY and CDR2 is FYNNEI in the germline V gene. The CDR3 is 15 amino acids. This CDR3 reads CASRKDMANQETQYF. The CDR3 DNA reads as TGTGCCAGCAGGAAAGACATGGCAAACCAAGAGACCCAGTACTTC.